The clone carrying this T cell receptor (beta chain) was picked up one time. As yet, its antigen is unknown. CDR1 and CDR2 from the germline V gene are MNHEY and SMNVEV (reference sequence). This CDR3 contains 14 residues. V gave up 2 bases and J gave up 3 bases, with 10 bases separating them. DNA at about 0.2 ug, 25,000 to 35,000 T cell genomes, went into sorted-subset replicate PCRs. Clones were read by immunoSEQ multiplex PCR, and TCRdb kept only the in-frame ones, dropping some. This table holds roughly 300,000 clones, around 87% found once. This entry is derived from a study of shared clonotypes between healthy human individuals. Study background: Per donor, CD8 memory used one plate, CD8 naive used two, CD4 memory used three and CD4 naive used three. Study results and caveats: Clonotype sharing across donors was expected to vary with sequencing depth.

To make CD8 memory, CD45RO+ cells were put together with CCR7-negative CD45RA+ TemRA cells. V gene TRBV27 combines with J gene TRBJ1-1; D is uncertain. This clonotype was obtained from a man in his late teens or twenties in good health. Material: memory CD8+ T cells sorted from blood. Subset meaning: CD45RO+ cells pooled with CCR7-negative TemRA cells. CDR3 sequence: CASSLAAGYTEAFF. The CDR3 bases are TGTGCCAGCAGTTTAGCAGCGGGGTACACTGAAGCTTTCTTT.